These 23 T cell receptor beta chains share one sample of origin, sequenced in a study of T cells in Graves' hyperthyroidism and ophthalmopathy. The TCR beta CDR3 regions underwent amplification using RNA transcripts as the source. Initially, a first-round RT-PCR of the TCR CDR3 employed the HTBI primer set. In TCRdb, the multiplex PCR reads were re-called with MiXCR into one record per CDR3 protein. This table holds about 350,000 distinct CDR3 sequences, 14% found once. Material: blood. These receptors all stem from a woman between 25 and 40 years old with Graves' hyperthyroidism.

V gene TRBV6-1 combines with J gene TRBJ1-1; 10 bases agree with TRBD1. Germline assignment: CDR1 MNHNS and CDR2 SASEGT. Trimming at V came to 5 bases and at J to 1 base, leaving 4 bases not matched to a gene. There are 15 residues in the CDR3. CDR3 region: CASSPRDRGNTEAFF. The CDR3 DNA follows: TGTGCCAGCAGTCCCCGGGACAGGGGGAACACTGAAGCTTTCTTT.

This clonotype was counted at least ten times. The chain is built from TRBV28 and TRBJ2-2; tentatively, D is TRBD1 (6 bases). Trimming cost V 3 bases and J 9 bases, with 11 bases left between them. Germline V gives CDR1 MDHEN, CDR2 SYDVKM. The CDR3 totals 13 residues. In DNA form, the CDR3 reads TGTGCCAGCAGTTTGCTCACAGGGAGGGAGCTGTTTTTT. Residues: CASSLLTGRELFF.

This clonotype came up a few times. The V gene is TRBV12-3 or TRBV12-4, the J gene TRBJ2-5; 7 bases line up with TRBD2. The CDR3 has 14 amino acids. V was pared by 5 bases and J by 4 bases, with 7 bases of the junction left unmatched. CDR3 residues: CASSPIAGGETQYF. CDR3 DNA sequence: TGTGCCAGCAGTCCAATAGCGGGTGGAGAGACCCAGTACTTC.

The J gene is TRBJ1-1, the V gene TRBV20-1; the D gene is possibly TRBD1 (6 bases). The CDR3 sequence is 12 residues long. The V gene's germline CDR1 is DFQATT and CDR2 SNEGSKA (reference sequence). The CDR3 protein is CTRGAVNTEAFF. The CDR3 region has the DNA TGCACCCGGGGGGCGGTGAACACTGAAGCTTTCTTT.

This clonotype was counted only a few times. This rearrangement joins TRBV9 to TRBJ2-2; weak D call: TRBD2 (5 bases). Trimming removed 3 bases from V and 0 bases from J, with 9 bases in between. The germline V gene has CDR1 SGDLS and CDR2 YYNGEE. The CDR3 has 15 amino acids. CDR3 amino acids: CASSASGTNTGELFF. For the CDR3, the DNA is TGTGCCAGCAGCGCGTCGGGGACGAACACCGGGGAGCTGTTTTTT. Filled out from reference TRBV9 and TRBJ2-2, the complete variable domain reads DSGVTQTPKHLITATGQRVTLRCSPRSGDLSVYWYQQSLDQGLQFLIQYYNGEERAKGNILERFSAQQFPDLHSELNLSSLELGDSALYFCASSASGTNTGELFFGEGSRLTVL.

The chain employs TRBV12-3 or TRBV12-4 and TRBJ2-1, with 7 nucleotides matching TRBD2. CDR3 length: 14 residues. Trimming at V came to 7 bases and at J to 15 bases, leaving 18 bases not matched to a gene. This CDR3 reads CASTSRRAGEAPFF. As DNA, the CDR3 is TGTGCCAGCACCTCTAGGAGGGCGGGAGAGGCCCCGTTCTTC.

This clonotype was observed a few times. The chain links TRBV19 to TRBJ1-4; TRBD1 might be the D (5 bases). This CDR3 comprises 13 residues. With 6 bases removed from V and 11 bases from J, the gap between germline ends came to 16 bases. Germline V gene data show CDR1 as LNHDA and CDR2 as SQIVND (reference sequence). The CDR3 DNA reads TGTGCCAGTAGCGGCCAGGGTCTCGGGAAACTGTTTTTT. It specifies CASSGQGLGKLFF.

This clonotype was seen only a few times. This clone may be a read error of a much larger clone one base away. The gene calls are TRBV27 and TRBJ1-5; a weak D match, TRBD1 (5 bases). This CDR3 comprises 14 residues. The germline CDR1 and CDR2 sequences are MNHEY and SMNVEV (reference sequence). This chain's CDR3 is CASRGDNSNRPQHF. The CDR3 nucleotides read TGTGCCAGCCGGGGGGATAATAGCAATCGGCCCCAGCATTTT.

This clonotype was observed at least ten times. The chain links TRBV6-6 to TRBJ1-2; a possible D gene is TRBD1 (5 bases). Germline V gene lookup returns CDR1 MNHNY and CDR2 SVGAGI (reference sequence). V lost 2 bases to trimming and J lost 8 bases, with 12 bases between them. The CDR3 is 13 amino acids. The CDR3 nucleotides are TGTGCCAGCAGTTACGGGACTAGGGGAGGCTACACCTTC. Its translation is CASSYGTRGGYTF.

A word on this clonotype: Possible read error: a much larger clone is one base away. The genes are TRBV11-2 and TRBJ2-1; tentative D call: TRBD2 (5 bases). Trimming shortened V by 3 bases and J by 3 bases, and 9 bases separated the two germline ends. Germline CDR1 reads SGHAT; CDR2 reads FQNNGV. The CDR3 has 14 residues. The CDR3 protein is CASSFPRDYNEQFF. Here the CDR3 DNA reads TGTGCCAGCAGCTTCCCCCGGGACTACAATGAGCAGTTCTTC.

This chain joins TRBV9 and TRBJ2-3; a possible D gene is TRBD2 (5 bases). The germline gives CDR1 SGDLS, CDR2 YYNGEE. Trimming took 3 bases from V and 2 from J, leaving 13 bases between them. The CDR3 runs to 15 residues. The chain's CDR3 is CASSARDPLTDTQYF. CDR3 sequence (DNA): TGTGCCAGCAGCGCCCGGGATCCCCTCACAGATACGCAGTATTTT.

J is TRBJ2-1 and V is TRBV28; 7 nucleotides agree with TRBD2. Losses at the gene ends were 2 bases for V and 3 bases for J; bases not matched to a gene: 7. Germline-derived CDR1 and CDR2 are MDHEN and SYDVKM. The CDR3 is made up of 16 amino acids. The CDR3 nucleotides read TGTGCCAGCAGTTTACGGGGCGGGAGTGGCTACAATGAGCAGTTCTTC. This translates into CASSLRGGSGYNEQFF. The whole variable domain, remainder taken from reference TRBV28 and TRBJ2-1, is DVKVTQSSRYLVKRTGEKVFLECVQDMDHENMFWYRQDPGLGLRLIYFSYDVKMKEKGDIPEGYSVSREKKERFSLILESASTNQTSMYLCASSLRGGSGYNEQFFGPGTRLTVL.

V usage is TRBV19 and J usage is TRBJ2-1, with D hard to call. Trimming shortened V by 3 bases and J by 3 bases, and 6 bases separated the two germline ends. In germline, CDR1 is LNHDA, CDR2 SQIVND (reference sequence). The CDR3 covers 13 residues. CDR3 residues: CASSIKVYNEQFF. The CDR3 DNA reads as TGTGCCAGTAGTATTAAGGTCTACAATGAGCAGTTCTTC.

This clonotype came up many times. The chain carries TRBV20-1 and TRBJ1-5, with 8 bases identical to TRBD1. CDR3 size: 15 residues. CDR1 and CDR2 from the germline V gene are DFQATT and SNEGSKA (reference sequence). The trim removed 5 bases at V and 4 bases at J, leaving 10 bases unmatched. The CDR3 spells CSALMGQATNQPQHF. The CDR3, as DNA: TGCAGTGCTCTAATGGGACAGGCCACAAATCAGCCCCAGCATTTT.

V gene TRBV29-1 combines with J gene TRBJ2-1, with 11 positions matching TRBD2. There are 17 residues in the CDR3. CDR1 and CDR2 (germline): SQVTM, ANQGSEA. Trimming at V came to 4 bases and at J to 0 bases, leaving 8 bases not matched to a gene. CDR3: CSVVLAGGLSSYNEQFF. CDR3 sequence (DNA): TGCAGCGTTGTCCTAGCGGGAGGCCTCAGCTCCTACAATGAGCAGTTCTTC.

There are a few counts of this clonotype. This chain uses TRBV19 with TRBJ1-5, with no clear D. Germline lookup yields CDR1 LNHDA and CDR2 SQIVND (reference sequence). The CDR3 runs 14 residues. V lost 6 bases and J 5 bases, leaving 14 bases between the germline ends. The CDR3 here is CASSPAPGDQPQHF. DNA for the CDR3: TGTGCCAGTAGCCCCGCGCCCGGGGATCAGCCCCAGCATTTT.

This clonotype was picked up many times. V usage is TRBV7-9 and J usage is TRBJ2-1, with D perhaps matching TRBD1 or TRBD2 (6 bases each). The CDR3 contains 20 residues. V dropped 4 bases and J dropped 6 bases, with 31 bases sitting between them. Germline V CDR1 and CDR2: SEHNR, FQNEAQ (reference sequence). CDR3 residues: CASSYDRGPRGGTGRNEQFF. CDR3 coding DNA: TGTGCCAGCAGCTATGATAGGGGCCCCAGGGGAGGTACTGGCCGCAATGAGCAGTTCTTC. Combining the CDR3 with reference TRBV7-9 and TRBJ2-1 gives the whole variable domain DTGVSQNPRHKITKRGQNVTFRCDPISEHNRLYWYRQTLGQGPEFLTYFQNEAQLEKSRLLSDRFSAERPKGSFSTLEIQRTEQGDSAMYLCASSYDRGPRGGTGRNEQFFGPGTRLTVL.

This clonotype was seen repeatedly, ten times or more. This chain connects TRBV6-1 to TRBJ1-5, with D perhaps TRBD1 (6 bases). CDR1 and CDR2 (germline): MNHNS, SASEGT. With 4 bases removed from V and 10 bases from J, the gap between germline ends came to 14 bases. This CDR3 comprises 13 residues. The CDR3: CASSANRDSPQHF. CDR3 nucleotides: TGTGCCAGCAGTGCGAACAGGGATTCCCCCCAGCATTTT.

Many counts were recorded for this clonotype. The chain combines TRBV9 with TRBJ2-7; perhaps TRBD2 as D (6 bases). The V end lost 0 bases, the J end lost 3 bases, and 13 bases lay between the germline ends. There are 15 residues in the CDR3. The germline V gene has CDR1 SGDLS and CDR2 YYNGEE. The CDR3 DNA reads TGTGCCAGCAGCGTAGGCCCGGGAGCGAGCTACGAGCAGTACTTC. Translating it yields CASSVGPGASYEQYF. The full variable domain, with the rest looked up from reference TRBV9 and TRBJ2-7, is DSGVTQTPKHLITATGQRVTLRCSPRSGDLSVYWYQQSLDQGLQFLIQYYNGEERAKGNILERFSAQQFPDLHSELNLSSLELGDSALYFCASSVGPGASYEQYFGPGTRLTVT.

This clonotype was recorded many times. The chain uses TRBV6-1 and TRBJ1-1; D perhaps matches TRBD1 (6 bases). Trimming took off 6 bases at V and 10 bases at J, with 21 bases between the two ends. Germline CDR1 reads MNHNS; CDR2 reads SASEGT. The CDR3 covers 14 residues. The CDR3 region is CASSDRSAARAAFF. The CDR3 DNA follows: TGTGCCAGCAGCGACAGGAGCGCTGCTCGGGCAGCTTTCTTT.

This clonotype showed up just a few times. Here the CDR3 reads CASSLGQTAGYEQYF. In nucleotides, the CDR3 is TGTGCCAGCAGTTTAGGACAGACAGCTGGCTACGAGCAGTACTTC. This rearrangement joins TRBV6-1 to TRBJ2-7; TRBD1 might be the D (6 bases). CDR1 is MNHNS, CDR2 SASEGT, per germline. The CDR3 has 15 residues. Trimming took off 5 bases at V and 3 bases at J, with 17 bases between the two ends.

This clonotype was seen at least ten times. The chain uses TRBV13 and TRBJ1-1, with 10 nucleotides matching TRBD1. From germline, CDR1 is PRHDT and CDR2 FYEKMQ (reference sequence). V gave up 4 bases and J gave up 4 bases; unmatched junction bases: 6. This CDR3 spans 15 amino acids. The DNA of the CDR3 is TGTGCCAGCAGCTCTCGGACAGGGGGAAGCACTGAAGCTTTCTTT. It yields the protein CASSSRTGGSTEAFF.

This clonotype turned up a few times. The J gene is TRBJ1-5, the V gene TRBV19; unclear D gene. V was pared by 3 bases and J by 1 base, with 7 bases between. The CDR3 spans 14 residues. The germline V gene encodes CDR1 LNHDA and CDR2 SQIVND (reference sequence). The CDR3 sequence is CASSIWGSNQPQHF. CDR3 coding DNA: TGTGCCAGTAGTATTTGGGGAAGCAATCAGCCCCAGCATTTT.